Following are 27 T cell receptor beta chains from one sample sequenced in a study of blood T cell repertoires in COVID-19. The assay was immunoSEQ multiplex PCR, and TCRdb's table has in-frame clones only and misses some. This sample carries roughly 80,000 clones, 84% of them seen once, and the ten largest clones take 3% to 4.5%. The source material was peripheral blood. These receptors were taken from a man aged 45-65 years with acute or convalescent COVID-19.

This chain connects TRBV7-6 to TRBJ2-2; 7 bases match TRBD1. The germline V gene has CDR1 SGHVS and CDR2 FNYEAQ. CDR3 length equals 14 residues. V was clipped by 6 bases and J by 6 bases; unmatched bases: 7. The CDR3 is CASSDRAGAGELFF. For the CDR3, the DNA is TGTGCCAGCAGTGACAGGGCAGGGGCCGGGGAGCTGTTTTTT.

This chain links TRBV18 with TRBJ2-2; TRBD1 matches 11 bases. V dropped 3 bases and J dropped 1; count of bases not matched to a gene: 10. The CDR3 has 19 residues. In germline, CDR1 is KGHSH, CDR2 LQKENI. The CDR3: CASSPWTGGTAGNTGELFF. In DNA, the CDR3 is TGTGCCAGCTCACCCTGGACAGGGGGCACGGCGGGGAACACCGGGGAGCTGTTTTTT.

At least ten counts were recorded for this clone. The chain recombines TRBV6-6 with TRBJ2-7, with 7 bases that match TRBD1. Germline CDR1 reads MNHNY; CDR2 reads SVGAGI (reference sequence). V lost 0 bases to trimming and J lost 6 bases; unmatched junction nucleotides: 5. The CDR3 has 14 residues. The CDR3 region has the DNA TGTGCCAGCAGTTACTCGACAGGGCGCGGCGAGCAGTACTTC. It translates to CASSYSTGRGEQYF.

V gene TRBV18 combines with J gene TRBJ1-4; 8 nucleotides agree with TRBD1. V was clipped by 3 bases and J by 7 bases; unmatched bases: 4. The CDR3 loop spans 14 amino acids. Per germline, CDR1 KGHSH and CDR2 LQKENI. CDR3 sequence (DNA): TGTGCCAGCTCACCCACAGGGGGGCGTGAAAAACTGTTTTTT. Encoded protein: CASSPTGGREKLFF.

In this sample, this clone turned up many times. The genes are TRBV6-5 and TRBJ1-2; 7 nucleotides match TRBD1. V was pared by 6 bases and J by 3 bases, with 4 bases of the junction left unmatched. CDR1 and CDR2 (germline): MNHEY, SVGAGI. The CDR3 length is 13 residues. The CDR3 nucleotides are TGTGCCAGCAGACAGGGGCTGGACTATGGCTACACCTTC. It is translated as CASRQGLDYGYTF.

The chain recombines TRBV18 with TRBJ1-1; TRBD1 matches at 8 bases. The CDR3 totals 14 residues. The germline CDR1 and CDR2 sequences are KGHSH and LQKENI. V shed 7 bases, J shed 1 base, and the junction held 5 bases outside the gene matches. This chain's CDR3 is CASLMTGENTEAFF. The CDR3 DNA sequence: TGTGCCAGCTTAATGACAGGGGAGAACACTGAAGCTTTCTTT.

The CDR3 bases are TGTGCCAGCATAAGGGCGGGGAGCACAGATACGCAGTATTTT. Translating gives CASIRAGSTDTQYF. The chain employs TRBV28 and TRBJ2-3; a possible D gene is TRBD2 (6 bases). The CDR3 length is 14 residues. Germline CDR1 reads MDHEN; CDR2 reads SYDVKM. V shed 7 bases and J shed 0 bases, with 11 bases lying between them.

V usage is TRBV30 and J usage is TRBJ2-5; 7 nucleotides align to TRBD2. Germline-derived CDR1 and CDR2 are GTSNPN and SVGIG (reference sequence). Germline trimming cut 1 base from V and 2 bases from J; bases unmatched to any gene: 4. This CDR3 is 14 amino acids long. CDR3 in amino acids: CAWSGGGLQETQYF. The DNA for the CDR3 is TGTGCCTGGAGTGGGGGGGGATTACAAGAGACCCAGTACTTC.

The V gene is TRBV6-2 or TRBV6-3, the J gene TRBJ2-1, with 8 bases matching TRBD2. CDR1 MNHEY and CDR2 SVGEGT come from the germline V gene. Germline trimming cut 6 bases from V and 0 bases from J; bases unmatched to any gene: 4. The CDR3 totals 15 residues. The CDR3 nucleotides are TGTGCCAGCAGCCCCGGGGGGGCCTCCTACAATGAGCAGTTCTTC. Translating gives CASSPGGASYNEQFF.

This clone turned up a few times. The rearrangement uses TRBV4-3 and TRBJ1-2; perhaps TRBD1 as D (5 bases). V shed 0 bases and J shed 9 bases, with 17 bases lying between them. CDR1 and CDR2 from the germline V gene are LGHNA and YSLEER. CDR3 size: 15 residues. The CDR3 region is CASSQDRQLSGSYTF. CDR3 DNA sequence: TGCGCCAGCAGCCAAGATCGACAGTTATCGGGTAGCTACACCTTC.

The genes are TRBV15 and TRBJ2-2, with 9 bases identical to TRBD1. V was clipped by 1 base and J by 4 bases; unmatched bases: 13. Germline loops: CDR1 LNHNV, CDR2 YYDKDF (reference sequence). The CDR3 covers 19 residues. CDR3 DNA sequence: TGTGCCACCAGCAGAGGTCAAGGGGACAGGGAGGGGCCCACCGGGGAGCTGTTTTTT. Amino acids: CATSRGQGDREGPTGELFF. Full variable domain (remainder filled in from reference TRBV15 and TRBJ2-2): DAMVIQNPRYQVTQFGKPVTLSCSQTLNHNVMYWYQQKSSQAPKLLFHYYDKDFNNEADTPDNFQSRRPNTSFCFLDIRSPGLGDTAMYLCATSRGQGDREGPTGELFFGEGSRLTVL.

The CDR3 DNA reads TGTGCCAGCAGTCCTCGGGACAGGGGCCCCGGGGAGCTGTTTTTT. Protein: CASSPRDRGPGELFF. The J gene is TRBJ2-2, the V gene TRBV11-2, with 10 bases aligning to TRBD1. This CDR3 region has 15 residues. V gave up 6 bases and J gave up 6 bases; unmatched junction bases: 7. Germline loops: CDR1 SGHAT, CDR2 FQNNGV.

The rearrangement uses TRBV2 and TRBJ2-7; tentative D call: TRBD1 (5 bases). Germline-derived CDR1 and CDR2 are SNHLY and FYNNEI. The CDR3 has 12 residues. V was pared by 5 bases and J by 3 bases, with 8 bases between. The CDR3 DNA follows: TGTGCCAGCAGTTTACAGGACTACGAGCAGTACTTC. This gives the protein CASSLQDYEQYF.

This chain uses TRBV19 with TRBJ1-2; 7 nucleotides line up with TRBD1. V shed 3 bases and J 0 bases; nucleotides not matched to a gene: 7. The length of the CDR3 is 16 residues. Germline CDR1 and CDR2: LNHDA and SQIVND (reference sequence). Here the CDR3 reads CASSIGGTATNYGYTF. The CDR3 DNA is TGTGCCAGTAGTATTGGTGGGACAGCTACTAACTATGGCTACACCTTC.

This chain links TRBV6-5 with TRBJ2-2; D unresolved. This CDR3 is built from 16 residues. Trimming pared 6 bases from V and 3 bases from J, leaving 17 bases between. Germline values: CDR1 MNHEY, CDR2 SVGAGI. CDR3 bases: TGTGCCAGCAGATACCTCGTTTCCCAGGACACCGGGGAGCTGTTTTTT. It codes for CASRYLVSQDTGELFF.

The rearrangement links TRBV4-2 to TRBJ1-3, with D possibly matching TRBD1 (6 bases). The V end was cut by 0 bases, the J end by 0 bases, with 21 bases between. CDR3 length: 20 residues. Germline CDR1 is LGHNA and CDR2 is YNFKEQ. This chain's CDR3 is CASSQDIFRGSAFSGNTIYF. The CDR3 DNA reads as TGTGCCAGCAGCCAAGATATCTTCAGGGGCTCGGCCTTCTCTGGAAACACCATATATTTT.

The table lists this clone with a few counts. The gene calls are TRBV9 and TRBJ2-1, with 12 bases identical to TRBD2. This CDR3 is built from 17 residues. Germline V lookup: CDR1 SGDLS, CDR2 YYNGEE. Trimming took 0 bases from V and 3 from J; bases not matched to a gene: 4. The CDR3 here is CASSVGLAGGFYNEQFF. The CDR3 nucleotides read TGTGCCAGCAGCGTAGGGCTAGCGGGAGGGTTCTACAATGAGCAGTTCTTC.

The rearrangement links TRBV6-5 to TRBJ1-4; 7 nucleotides agree with TRBD1. Germline V gene data show CDR1 as MNHEY and CDR2 as SVGAGI. Trimming at V came to 2 bases and at J to 8 bases, leaving 5 bases not matched to a gene. The CDR3 spans 14 residues. Here the CDR3 DNA reads TGTGCCAGCAGTTACGGGACAGAGTACGAAAAACTGTTTTTT. Translated, it gives CASSYGTEYEKLFF.

The chain carries TRBV7-9 and TRBJ2-1; 8 nucleotides align to TRBD2. CDR3 length: 15 amino acids. The V gene end was trimmed by 8 bases and the J gene end by 5 bases; junction bases not matched to a gene: 11. Germline V CDR1 and CDR2: SEHNR, FQNEAQ (reference sequence). DNA of the CDR3: TGTGCCAGCCGGCAGGGTAGCGGGGAAAACAATGAGCAGTTCTTC. Its protein product is CASRQGSGENNEQFF.

The chain recombines TRBV19 with TRBJ1-2; possibly TRBD1 for D (6 bases). The V end was cut by 4 bases, the J end by 4 bases, with 10 bases between. CDR1 and CDR2 from the germline V gene are LNHDA and SQIVND (reference sequence). CDR3 length: 13 residues. CDR3 loop: CASSKGGSYGYTF. CDR3 coding DNA: TGTGCCAGTAGTAAAGGGGGATCCTATGGCTACACCTTC.

In its sample, this clone was seen once. V gene TRBV7-8 combines with J gene TRBJ1-4; no reliable D call. The CDR3 has 15 amino acids. The germline V and J ends were trimmed by 1 base and 6 bases, with 12 bases remaining between them. Germline V lookup: CDR1 SGHVS, CDR2 FQNEAQ. CDR3 residues: CASSLVPQIDEKLFF. CDR3 nucleotides: TGTGCCAGCAGCTTAGTTCCCCAGATCGATGAAAAACTGTTTTTT.

The genes are TRBV7-8 and TRBJ1-1; TRBD1 might be the D (5 bases). Germline V gene sequence: CDR1 SGHVS, CDR2 FQNEAQ. Trimming left V 6 bases short and J 4 bases short, with 12 bases between. The length of the CDR3 is 13 residues. CDR3 sequence: CASRSDRSTEAFF. In nucleotides, the CDR3 is TGTGCCAGCAGGTCAGACAGAAGCACTGAAGCTTTCTTT.

The genes are TRBV5-6 and TRBJ2-3; TRBD2 matches 8 bases. V shed 4 bases, J shed 8 bases, and the junction held 15 bases outside the gene matches. The CDR3 spans 16 residues. Germline-derived CDR1 and CDR2 are SGHDT and YYEEEE. The DNA of the CDR3 is TGTGCCAGCAGCACCGCCGCGGGAGGCCTTGTAGGTACGCAGTATTTT. Translated: CASSTAAGGLVGTQYF.

This chain connects TRBV30 to TRBJ1-4; 8 nucleotides align to TRBD1. Germline values: CDR1 GTSNPN, CDR2 SVGIG (reference sequence). There are 16 residues in the CDR3. V gave up 5 bases and J gave up 5 bases; unmatched junction bases: 13. Here the CDR3 DNA reads TGTGCCTGGGCAAAGGGGCAGGGGGCCTTGAATGAAAAACTGTTTTTT. This sequence encodes CAWAKGQGALNEKLFF.

V is TRBV6-6 and J is TRBJ2-1; TRBD2 aligns across 10 bases. This CDR3 region has 16 residues. V lost 2 bases and J lost 6; bases outside the gene matches: 7. The germline gives CDR1 MNHNY, CDR2 SVGAGI (reference sequence). CDR3 protein: CASSYRPSGSFNEQFF. In DNA, the CDR3 is TGTGCCAGCAGTTACCGCCCTAGCGGGAGTTTCAATGAGCAGTTCTTC.

In this sample, this clone turned up a few times. The sample contains more than one DNA sequence encoding this CDR3. The CDR3 region has the DNA TGTGCTAGTGGTTTGGTACTTTCACTATTACAGGGGGGTCGCGCCGGGGAGCTGTTTTTT. Translating it yields CASGLVLSLLQGGRAGELFF. The chain recombines TRBV12-5 with TRBJ2-2; 8 positions agree with TRBD1. Germline-derived CDR1 and CDR2 are LGHNT and FRNRAP. The CDR3 sequence is 20 residues long. V shed 0 bases and J 6 bases; nucleotides not matched to a gene: 18.

The chain recombines TRBV6-6 with TRBJ2-3; D not certain. This CDR3 has 11 residues. Looked up from germline, CDR1 is MNHNY and CDR2 is SVGAGI (reference sequence). The V and J ends lost 5 bases and 6 bases respectively, with 6 bases between them. The CDR3 spells CASSRRDTQYF. The CDR3 DNA sequence: TGTGCCAGCAGTCGGCGTGATACGCAGTATTTT.